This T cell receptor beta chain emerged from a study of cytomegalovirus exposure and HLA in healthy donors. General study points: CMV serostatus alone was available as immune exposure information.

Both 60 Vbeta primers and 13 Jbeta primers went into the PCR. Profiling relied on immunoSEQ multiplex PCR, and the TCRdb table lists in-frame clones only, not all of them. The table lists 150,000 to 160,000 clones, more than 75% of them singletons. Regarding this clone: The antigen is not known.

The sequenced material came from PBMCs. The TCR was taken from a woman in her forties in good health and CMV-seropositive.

The CDR3 DNA sequence: TGCGCCACCCAGGGTCCCGGGGAGCTGTTTTTT. Translation: CATQGPGELFF. This sequence joins TRBV10-2 and TRBJ2-2; D is possibly TRBD1 (5 bases). CDR3 length: 11 residues. Germline CDR1 is WSHSY and CDR2 is SAAADI. V was shortened by 10 bases and J by 6 bases, with 9 bases between the two germline ends.